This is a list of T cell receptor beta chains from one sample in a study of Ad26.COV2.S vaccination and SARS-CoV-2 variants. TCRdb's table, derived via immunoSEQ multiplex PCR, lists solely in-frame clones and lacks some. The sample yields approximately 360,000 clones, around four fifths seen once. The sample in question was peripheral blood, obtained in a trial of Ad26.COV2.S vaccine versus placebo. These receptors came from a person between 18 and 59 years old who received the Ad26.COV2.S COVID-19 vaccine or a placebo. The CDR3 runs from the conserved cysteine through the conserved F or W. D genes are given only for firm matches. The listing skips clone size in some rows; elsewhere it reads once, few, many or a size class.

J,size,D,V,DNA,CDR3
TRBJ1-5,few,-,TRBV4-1,TGCGCCAGCAGCCAAGATATGACCGGACGGAGGAATCAGCCCCAGCATTTT,CASSQDMTGRRNQPQHF
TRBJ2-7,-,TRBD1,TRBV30,TGTGCCTGGGACCGACAGGGGTCCGAGCAGTACTTC,CAWDRQGSEQYF
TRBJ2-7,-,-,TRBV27,TGTGCCAGCAGTTGGACCACGAACCACGAGCAGTACTTC,CASSWTTNHEQYF
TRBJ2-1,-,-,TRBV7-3,TGTGCCAGCAGCCCCGTTCCGGCTGATGAGCAGTTCTTC,CASSPVPADEQFF
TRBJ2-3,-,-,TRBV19,TGTGCCAGTACCGTGGGGTACAGTCACACAGATACGCAGTATTTT,CASTVGYSHTDTQYF
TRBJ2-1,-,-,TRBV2,TGTGCCAGCGGGTACAATGAGCAGTTCTTC,CASGYNEQFF
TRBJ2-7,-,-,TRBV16,TGTGCCAGCAGCCAAAGTCAGGAGGCCTACGAGCAGTACTTC,CASSQSQEAYEQYF
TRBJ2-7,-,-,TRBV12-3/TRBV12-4,TGTGCCAGCAGTTTAGTGACAGCCTACGAGCAGTACTTC,CASSLVTAYEQYF
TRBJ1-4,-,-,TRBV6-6,TGTGCCAGCAGCCAAGTAGAGGAAAAACTGTTTTTT,CASSQVEEKLFF
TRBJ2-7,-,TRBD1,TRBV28,TGTGCCAGCAGCGACAGGGTGGCCCCCTACGAGCAGTACTTC,CASSDRVAPYEQYF
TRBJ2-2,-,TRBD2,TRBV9,TGTGCCAGCAGCGTCCGCCGGACTAGCGGGAACACCGGGGAGCTGTTTTTT,CASSVRRTSGNTGELFF
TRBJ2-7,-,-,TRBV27,TGTGCCAGCAGTTTATCCGGGGGAAACTACGAGCAGTACTTC,CASSLSGGNYEQYF
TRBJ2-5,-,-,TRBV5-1,TGCGCCAGCAGCCTGGCGCGGGCATTACAAGAGACCCAGTACTTC,CASSLARALQETQYF
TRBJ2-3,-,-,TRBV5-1,TGCGCCAGCAGCCCTACAGCGAGCACAGATACGCAGTATTTT,CASSPTASTDTQYF
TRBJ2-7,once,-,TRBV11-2,TGTGCCAGCAGCCGGACCCATGGACGCCTATCCTACGAGCAGTACTTC,CASSRTHGRLSYEQYF
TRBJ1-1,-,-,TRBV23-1,TGCGCCAGCAGTCGGATGAACACTGAAGCTTTCTTT,CASSRMNTEAFF
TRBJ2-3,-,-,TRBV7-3,TGTGCCAGCAGCTCCGGCAGGGTAGGCGATACGCAGTATTTT,CASSSGRVGDTQYF
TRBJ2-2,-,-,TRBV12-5,TGTGCTAGTGGTTTGGTACGTGAGCGCTATGACACCGGGGAGCTGTTTTTT,CASGLVRERYDTGELFF
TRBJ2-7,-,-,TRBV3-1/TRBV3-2,TGTGCCAGCAGCCAAGGTAGGGGGGGGCTTCAGAGCGAGCAGTACTTC,CASSQGRGGLQSEQYF
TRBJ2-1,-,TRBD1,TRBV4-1,TGCGCCAGCAGCCAAGCGGGACAGGGGAACAATGAGCAGTTCTTC,CASSQAGQGNNEQFF
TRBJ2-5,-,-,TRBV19,TGTGCCAGTACTTCTAGGAATGAAGAGACCCAGTACTTC,CASTSRNEETQYF
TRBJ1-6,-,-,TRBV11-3,TGTGCCAGCAGCTTAGATCGGGGTTCACCCCTCCACTTT,CASSLDRGSPLHF
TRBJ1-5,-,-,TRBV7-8,TGTGCCAGCAGCTTAGGGGGGAGAAATCAGCCCCAGCATTTT,CASSLGGRNQPQHF
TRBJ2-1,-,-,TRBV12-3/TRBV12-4,TGTGCCAGCAGTCCCGGGACGGTCAATGAGCAGTTCTTC,CASSPGTVNEQFF
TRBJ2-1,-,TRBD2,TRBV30,TGTGCCTGGAAGGGAGTGGGCGGGAGGGCCTCTGAGCAGTTCTTC,CAWKGVGGRASEQFF
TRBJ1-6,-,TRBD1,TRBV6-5,TGTGCCAGCAGTTACGGTCAGGGACAGTACCCTTCACCCCTCCACTTT,CASSYGQGQYPSPLHF
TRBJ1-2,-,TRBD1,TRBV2,TGTGCCACCCCGGGACAGGGGGCCGTCTATGGCTACACCTTC,CATPGQGAVYGYTF
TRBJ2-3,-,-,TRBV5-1,TGCGCCAGCAGCCGAGGGACGGGGCACCCCACAGATACGCAGTATTTT,CASSRGTGHPTDTQYF
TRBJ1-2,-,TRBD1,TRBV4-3,TGCGCCAGCAGCCTTTCGATTATCCAGACAGGGAAACGGAGGGACTATGGCTACACCTTC,CASSLSIIQTGKRRDYGYTF
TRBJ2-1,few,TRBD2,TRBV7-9,TGTGCCAGCAGCCGGTGGACTAGTTTAAGCGGGGAGCAGTTCTTC,CASSRWTSLSGEQFF
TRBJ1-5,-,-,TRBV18,TGTGCCAGCTCACCAGATCCTCCGGGTCAGCCCCAGCATTTT,CASSPDPPGQPQHF
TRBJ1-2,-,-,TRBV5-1,TGCGCCAGTGCCGTTGGGGACTATGGCTACACCTTC,CASAVGDYGYTF
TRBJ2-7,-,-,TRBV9,TGTGCCAGCAGCGTAGCTCAAACAGGGAGTTTCTACGAGCAGTACTTC,CASSVAQTGSFYEQYF
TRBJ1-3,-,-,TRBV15,TGTGCCACCGGGCTTAGGCGCTCTGGAAACACCATATATTTT,CATGLRRSGNTIYF
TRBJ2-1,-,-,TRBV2,TGTGCCAGCAGTGACCGCAGTAATGAGCAGTTCTTC,CASSDRSNEQFF
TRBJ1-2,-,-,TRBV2,TGTGCCAGCCGAGGGTTATCGAATGGCTACACCTTC,CASRGLSNGYTF
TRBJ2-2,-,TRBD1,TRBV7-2,TGTGCCAGCAGCTCGGGACAGGGGAGGTGGTATACCGGGGAGCTGTTTTTT,CASSSGQGRWYTGELFF
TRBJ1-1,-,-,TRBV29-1,TGCAGCGTCAGGGGCGAGGAAATGAACACTGAAGCTTTCTTT,CSVRGEEMNTEAFF